A selection of T cell receptor beta chains follows, all from one sample in a study of shared clonotypes between healthy human individuals. The protocol was immunoSEQ multiplex PCR, while the TCRdb copy is restricted to in-frame clones and leaves out a portion. The profile shows more than 550,000 clones, roughly 88% of them singletons. The sequencing sample was made of memory CD8+ T cells from PBMCs. These receptors all stem from a man in his late teens or twenties in good health. Some clones in this sample may be carry-over from other donors' samples. CDR3s include the opening cysteine and the closing phenylalanine or tryptophan. A D gene is named only where the DNA matches it firmly. Clone size is given for some rows only: seen once, a few or many times, or a class if the clone is expanded.

CDR3	DNA	size	V	D	J
CASSPRLAGGREQYF	TGTGCCAGCAGCCCTAGACTAGCGGGAGGCAGGGAGCAGTACTTC	-	TRBV28	TRBD2	TRBJ2-7
CASSGLAGDGETQYF	TGTGCCAGCAGTGGACTAGCGGGGGATGGTGAGACCCAGTACTTC	-	TRBV2	TRBD2	TRBJ2-5
CASSSVGQGIANEKLFF	TGTGCCAGCAGCTCCGTAGGACAGGGCATCGCTAATGAAAAACTGTTTTTT	-	TRBV5-6	TRBD1	TRBJ1-4
CASSLSPVSGANVLTF	TGTGCCAGCAGTTTATCCCCGGTTTCTGGGGCCAACGTCCTGACTTTC	many	TRBV28	-	TRBJ2-6
CASSLLAGRGNEQYF	TGTGCCAGCAGTTTGCTGGCGGGAAGGGGAAACGAGCAGTACTTC	-	TRBV27	-	TRBJ2-7
CASSTRTHNLETQYF	TGTGCCAGCAGTACTCGGACTCATAACCTGGAGACCCAGTACTTC	-	TRBV7-2	-	TRBJ2-5
CASSLKRERSYNEQFF	TGTGCCAGCAGCTTAAAGCGGGAGAGGTCCTACAATGAGCAGTTCTTC	once	TRBV5-4	TRBD2	TRBJ2-1
CATSTKPGQGADIQYF	TGTGCCACCAGCACCAAACCGGGACAGGGGGCGGACATTCAGTACTTC	-	TRBV15	TRBD1	TRBJ2-4
CASSHEPGPGGTDTQYF	TGTGCCAGCAGCCACGAGCCGGGTCCCGGGGGCACAGATACGCAGTATTTT	-	TRBV27	-	TRBJ2-3
CASRRRLPVDYGYTF	TGTGCCAGCAGACGCCGACTCCCAGTAGACTATGGCTACACCTTC	-	TRBV2	-	TRBJ1-2
CASRRGSGGYQETQYF	TGTGCCAGCCGCAGGGGGAGCGGGGGGTACCAAGAGACCCAGTACTTC	-	TRBV7-9	TRBD2	TRBJ2-5
CASRGIPGQHNEQFF	TGTGCCAGCAGGGGAATACCGGGACAGCACAATGAGCAGTTCTTC	-	TRBV7-9	TRBD1	TRBJ2-1
CAISVWNSLTDTQYF	TGTGCCATCAGTGTTTGGAACAGCCTCACAGATACGCAGTATTTT	-	TRBV10-3	-	TRBJ2-3
CASSDGYNEQFF	TGTGCCAGCAGCGACGGGTACAATGAGCAGTTCTTC	-	TRBV2	-	TRBJ2-1
CASSAHGTVNTGELFF	TGTGCCAGCAGCGCTCACGGGACGGTAAACACCGGGGAGCTGTTTTTT	-	TRBV7-3	-	TRBJ2-2
CASSSQGYFHNEQFF	TGTGCCAGTTCGTCACAGGGCTACTTCCACAATGAGCAGTTCTTC	-	TRBV19	-	TRBJ2-1
CATTVQRGTGELFF	TGTGCCACCACGGTCCAGCGGGGAACCGGGGAGCTGTTTTTT	once	TRBV15	TRBD2	TRBJ2-2
CASSLKGADGYTF	TGTGCCAGCAGTTTAAAGGGGGCAGATGGCTACACCTTC	-	TRBV27	TRBD1	TRBJ1-2
CASSELGQSYEQYF	TGTGCCAGCAGTGAATTGGGACAGTCCTACGAGCAGTACTTC	few	TRBV2	TRBD1	TRBJ2-7
CASSLPGQGVWETQYF	TGCGCCAGCAGCTTACCGGGACAGGGTGTGTGGGAGACCCAGTACTTC	once	TRBV5-1	TRBD1	TRBJ2-5
CASSPDAYYGYTF	TGTGCCAGCAGTCCGGATGCCTACTATGGCTACACCTTC	-	TRBV27	-	TRBJ1-2
CAWSVRGGAQGYTF	TGTGCCTGGAGTGTACGAGGGGGCGCCCAAGGCTACACCTTC	few	TRBV30	TRBD1	TRBJ1-2
CASSQGASGNRYEQYF	TGCGCCAGCAGCCAAGGGGCTAGCGGGAATCGGTACGAGCAGTACTTC	-	TRBV4-3	TRBD2	TRBJ2-7
CASSLGQGADYGYTF	TGTGCCAGCAGCTTAGGACAGGGGGCGGACTATGGCTACACCTTC	-	TRBV7-9	TRBD1	TRBJ1-2
CASSEQGSNYGYTF	TGTGCCAGCAGCGAACAGGGTTCTAACTATGGCTACACCTTC	-	TRBV25-1	-	TRBJ1-2
CASSLGTSDYEQYF	TGTGCCAGCAGCCTAGGGACTAGCGACTACGAGCAGTACTTC	once	TRBV5-6	TRBD2	TRBJ2-7
CASSSFGGRTDTQYF	TGTGCCAGCTCCTCCTTCGGGGGGCGCACAGATACGCAGTATTTT	-	TRBV7-3	-	TRBJ2-3
CASSADANTGELFF	TGTGCCAGCAGTGCGGACGCGAACACCGGGGAGCTGTTTTTT	-	TRBV2	-	TRBJ2-2
CASSSGTSYYNEQFF	TGTGCCAGCAGTTCCGGGACTAGTTACTACAATGAGCAGTTCTTC	-	TRBV27	TRBD2	TRBJ2-1
CASTYSGELYYTF	TGTGCCAGCACTTACTCAGGGGAGCTGTATTACACCTTC	-	TRBV6-6	-	TRBJ1-2
CASSFSQDSDTQYF	TGTGCCAGCAGTTTTAGTCAGGACTCAGATACGCAGTATTTT	many	TRBV28	-	TRBJ2-3
CASSSRDRIYEQYF	TGTGCCAGCAGCTCCCGGGACAGAATCTACGAGCAGTACTTC	-	TRBV7-6	TRBD1	TRBJ2-7
CASGTGGHGYTF	TGTGCCAGCGGAACGGGGGGGCATGGCTACACCTTC	once	TRBV27	-	TRBJ1-2
CASSLDRRGTEAFF	TGTGCCAGCAGCTTAGACCGCCGGGGCACTGAAGCTTTCTTT	-	TRBV11-2	-	TRBJ1-1
CASSLGTGDGYTF	TGTGCCAGCAGCTTGGGGACGGGTGATGGCTACACCTTC	-	TRBV5-4	-	TRBJ1-2
CASSLDGTPLRYGYTF	TGTGCCAGCAGCTTAGACGGGACACCCCTTCGTTATGGCTACACCTTC	-	TRBV7-8	-	TRBJ1-2
CASSPYPGLGYSYEQYF	TGTGCCAGCAGCCCATATCCAGGACTAGGATACTCCTACGAGCAGTACTTC	-	TRBV7-3	TRBD2	TRBJ2-7
CASSALGTFFYEQYF	TGTGCCAGCAGCGCCCTTGGGACATTTTTCTACGAGCAGTACTTC	-	TRBV28	-	TRBJ2-7
CASSYGGGQETQYF	TGTGCCAGCAGTTACGGGGGAGGGCAAGAGACCCAGTACTTC	-	TRBV6-5	TRBD2	TRBJ2-5
CAWSVGVGGSYGYTF	TGTGCCTGGAGTGTGGGAGTTGGCGGAAGCTATGGCTACACCTTC	-	TRBV30	-	TRBJ1-2
CASSLVPEAFF	TGTGCCAGCAGCTTAGTACCTGAAGCTTTCTTT	-	TRBV11-2	-	TRBJ1-1
CASGACPSGGEKLFF	TGTGCCAGCGGAGCGTGTCCGTCAGGGGGCGAAAAACTGTTTTTT	-	TRBV7-7	TRBD1	TRBJ1-4
CASSLVIGELFF	TGTGCCAGCAGCTTAGTTATCGGGGAGCTGTTTTTT	once	TRBV7-9	-	TRBJ2-2
CASSLQGIAYEQYF	TGTGCCAGCAGCCTGCAGGGAATCGCCTACGAGCAGTACTTC	-	TRBV9	-	TRBJ2-7
CASSLGRQSSGNTIYF	TGCGCCAGCAGCCTCGGACGTCAGAGCTCTGGAAACACCATATATTTT	-	TRBV4-1	-	TRBJ1-3
CASELAGSSYNEQFF	TGTGCCAGCGAATTAGCGGGATCCTCCTACAATGAGCAGTTCTTC	-	TRBV19	TRBD2	TRBJ2-1
CASRDNEQFF	TGTGCCAGCAGGGACAATGAGCAGTTCTTC	few	TRBV2	-	TRBJ2-1
CASSERRREVDEQYF	TGTGCCAGCAGTGAAAGAAGGAGAGAAGTCGACGAGCAGTACTTC	-	TRBV6-1	-	TRBJ2-7
CASSLTGRYEQYF	TGTGCCAGCAGTTTAACAGGCCGCTACGAGCAGTACTTC	-	TRBV27	-	TRBJ2-7
CASSEQGARDGYTF	TGTGCCAGCAGCGAACAGGGGGCGAGGGACGGCTACACCTTC	-	TRBV7-3	TRBD1	TRBJ1-2
CASTEGLWSGGPSPDTQYF	TGCGCCAGCACCGAGGGACTTTGGTCGGGAGGGCCTTCACCAGATACGCAGTATTTT	-	TRBV5-1	TRBD2	TRBJ2-3
CASSDSGLFGANYGYTF	TGTGCCAGCAGTGACTCGGGTTTGTTTGGGGCTAACTATGGCTACACCTTC	-	TRBV2	-	TRBJ1-2
CASSLSGELFF	TGTGCCAGCAGTTTATCCGGGGAGCTGTTTTTT	-	TRBV27	-	TRBJ2-2
CSVFGGGRPYEQYF	TGCAGCGTTTTTGGAGGCGGGAGGCCTTACGAGCAGTACTTC	-	TRBV29-1	TRBD2	TRBJ2-7
CASSGKAQSSYNEQFF	TGTGCCAGCAGCGGCAAAGCCCAGAGCTCCTACAATGAGCAGTTCTTC	-	TRBV9	-	TRBJ2-1